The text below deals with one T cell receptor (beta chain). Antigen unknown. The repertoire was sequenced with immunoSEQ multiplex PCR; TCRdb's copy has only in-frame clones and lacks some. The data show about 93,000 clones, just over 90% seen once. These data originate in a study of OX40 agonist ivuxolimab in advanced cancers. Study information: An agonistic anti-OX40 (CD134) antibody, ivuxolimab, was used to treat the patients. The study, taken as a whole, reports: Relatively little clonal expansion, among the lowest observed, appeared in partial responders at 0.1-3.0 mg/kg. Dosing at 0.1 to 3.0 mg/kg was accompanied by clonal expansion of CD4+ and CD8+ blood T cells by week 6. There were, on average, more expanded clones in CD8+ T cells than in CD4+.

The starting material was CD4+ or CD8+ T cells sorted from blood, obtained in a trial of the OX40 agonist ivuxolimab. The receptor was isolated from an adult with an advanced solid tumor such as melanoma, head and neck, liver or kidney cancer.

The CDR3 nucleotides read TGCGCCAGCAGTCAGGGCAGGCAGAACACTGAAGCTTTCTTT. Its protein is CASSQGRQNTEAFF. The chain links TRBV23-1 to TRBJ1-1; D unresolved. TRBV23-1 is identified as an open reading frame with a role that is uncertain. The CDR3 loop spans 14 amino acids. Trimming removed 3 bases from V and 1 base from J, with 9 bases in between.